This T cell receptor (beta chain) was documented in a study of a mutant IDH1 vaccine in newly diagnosed glioma. The time point was: week 5, during vaccination. Mutant IDH1 20-mer peptide, at 300 ug, made up each vaccine dose, with topical imiquimod. The table came from immunoSEQ multiplex PCR; TCRdb's copy has only in-frame clones and leaves some out. The repertoire holds tens of thousands of clones, roughly 76% seen once, with around an eighth in the top ten. Germline trimming cut 4 bases from V and 0 bases from J; bases unmatched to any gene: 7. Per germline, CDR1 MNHEY and CDR2 SMNVEV (reference sequence). The CDR3 runs 18 residues. Only one count was recorded for this clone. Its cognate antigen is unknown.

The sequenced sample was PBMCs, obtained from a glioma patient whose treatment included an IDH1 peptide vaccine. This TCR was sampled from a man aged 50-60 years with glioma. The chain uses TRBV27 and TRBJ2-6, with 9 nucleotides matching TRBD1. Here the CDR3 reads CASSSLGQGGSGANVLTF. Here the CDR3 DNA reads TGTGCCAGCAGTTCTTTGGGACAGGGTGGCTCTGGGGCCAACGTCCTGACTTTC.